The 30 T cell receptor beta chains given below trace back to one sample, sequenced in a study of lymphopenia after photon versus proton radiotherapy (dated by TCRdb to about 2019). Libraries were built with the immunoSEQ multiplex PCR assay. In TCRdb, the immuneACCESS table is reduced to in-frame sequences with V and J assigned. These tables do not hold every clone; where another copy was compared, an unresolved V gene accounts for under half, and the others remain unexplained. The sample profile shows 20,000 to 25,000 clones; about four fifths of them were found once. The ten largest clones capture 2.9% of the sample. The sample in question was peripheral blood, obtained from a patient treated with photon-based radiotherapy. The receptors originated from a woman aged 45 to 65 with pancreatic cancer.

The chain carries TRBV13 and TRBJ2-6; D is perhaps TRBD1 or TRBD2 (6 bases each). CDR3 length: 17 amino acids. Germline values: CDR1 PRHDT, CDR2 FYEKMQ (reference sequence). V lost 5 bases and J 0 bases, leaving 14 bases between the germline ends. CDR3 DNA: TGTGCCAGCAGCATCCAACCGGGGGCCTCTGGGGCCAACGTCCTGACTTTC. Its protein product is CASSIQPGASGANVLTF. The whole variable domain, remainder taken from reference TRBV13 and TRBJ2-6, is AAGVIQSPRHLIKEKRETATLKCYPIPRHDTVYWYQQGPGQDPQFLISFYEKMQSDKGSIPDRFSAQQFSDYHSELNMSSLELGDSALYFCASSIQPGASGANVLTFGAGSRLTVL.

This chain connects TRBV5-1 to TRBJ2-1, with D possibly being TRBD1 or TRBD2 (5 bases each). The CDR3 extends over 15 amino acids. The germline CDR1 and CDR2 sequences are SGHRS and YFSETQ. Trimming stripped 2 bases from V and 5 bases from J, with 14 bases between. Here the CDR3 reads CASSFSGTRNNEQFF. CDR3 bases: TGCGCCAGCAGCTTTTCAGGGACCCGAAACAATGAGCAGTTCTTC.

The count of this clone is one. This sequence joins TRBV14 and TRBJ2-1; the D is unclear. This CDR3 has 16 amino acids. The ends were cut back, 0 bases at V and 5 bases at J, with 14 bases in the middle. Germline V gene lookup returns CDR1 SGHDN and CDR2 FVKESK. The CDR3 here is CASSQDSSRIDNEQFF. The DNA of the CDR3 is TGTGCCAGCAGCCAAGACTCGTCTAGGATAGACAATGAGCAGTTCTTC. Filled out from reference TRBV14 and TRBJ2-1, the complete variable domain reads EAGVTQFPSHSVIEKGQTVTLRCDPISGHDNLYWYRRVMGKEIKFLLHFVKESKQDESGMPNNRFLAERTGGTYSTLKVQPAELEDSGVYFCASSQDSSRIDNEQFFGPGTRLTVL.

The V call is TRBV7-8, the J call TRBJ2-7; 7 nucleotides match TRBD2. V lost 3 bases to trimming and J lost 3 bases; unmatched junction nucleotides: 17. The CDR3 length is 18 residues. Germline-derived CDR1 and CDR2 are SGHVS and FQNEAQ. CDR3 sequence: CASSFRASGEDLGYEQYF. The CDR3 DNA reads as TGTGCCAGCAGCTTTCGGGCTAGCGGCGAGGACTTAGGCTACGAGCAGTACTTC.

This clone was detected only a few times. The chain combines TRBV7-6 with TRBJ1-1; the match to TRBD1 covers 9 bases. This CDR3 is 14 amino acids long. Germline V gene sequence: CDR1 SGHVS, CDR2 FNYEAQ. J gave up 3 bases and V 5 bases, and 4 bases lay outside the gene matches. The CDR3 reads CASSPRQGDTEAFF. The CDR3 nucleotides read TGTGCCAGCAGCCCGCGACAGGGGGACACTGAAGCTTTCTTT.

The gene calls are TRBV7-9 and TRBJ2-1; a possible D gene is TRBD1 (5 bases). CDR1 and CDR2 (germline): SEHNR, FQNEAQ (reference sequence). V gave up 5 bases and J gave up 6 bases, with 17 bases separating them. The CDR3 has 15 residues. The CDR3 sequence: CASSPQSAGFNEQFF. The CDR3 DNA sequence: TGTGCCAGCAGCCCCCAAAGCGCAGGGTTCAATGAGCAGTTCTTC.

The chain links TRBV10-3 to TRBJ2-3; TRBD1 matches 11 bases. CDR1 is ENHRY and CDR2 is SYGVKD in the germline V gene. J gave up 3 bases and V 3 bases, and 2 bases lay outside the gene matches. The CDR3 is 15 amino acids. CDR3 protein: CAISERDRGTDTQYF. The CDR3 DNA is TGTGCCATCAGTGAACGGGACAGGGGGACAGATACGCAGTATTTT.

This chain links TRBV5-6 with TRBJ1-1; no definite D call. The ends were cut back, 1 base at V and 4 bases at J, with 5 bases in the middle. Germline CDR1 and CDR2: SGHDT and YYEEEE. This CDR3 is built from 12 residues. The CDR3 sequence is CASSLLTTEAFF. CDR3 bases: TGTGCCAGCAGCTTGCTCACCACTGAAGCTTTCTTT. Variable domain in full (rest from reference TRBV5-6 and TRBJ1-1): DAGVTQSPTHLIKTRGQQVTLRCSPKSGHDTVSWYQQALGQGPQFIFQYYEEEERQRGNFPDRFSGHQFPNYSSELNVNALLLGDSALYLCASSLLTTEAFFGQGTRLTVV.

Only a few counts were recorded for this clone. The chain combines TRBV28 with TRBJ2-5, with 9 bases aligning to TRBD1. CDR3 length equals 14 residues. Germline V gene sequence: CDR1 MDHEN, CDR2 SYDVKM. The V gene end was trimmed by 9 bases and the J gene end by 3 bases; junction bases not matched to a gene: 8. This CDR3 is CASTPGQGKETQYF. The CDR3 nucleotides read TGTGCCAGTACTCCGGGACAGGGAAAAGAGACCCAGTACTTC.

This rearrangement joins TRBV5-1 to TRBJ1-3, with D uncertain. Germline CDR1 and CDR2: SGHRS and YFSETQ. Between the trimmed V and J ends, which lost 2 bases and 0 bases, there was a span of 6 bases. The CDR3 length is 14 residues. CDR3 in amino acids: CASSLTISGNTIYF. The CDR3 coding sequence is TGCGCCAGCAGCTTAACGATCTCTGGAAACACCATATATTTT.

In this sample, this clone turned up once. The genes are TRBV30 and TRBJ2-5, with 9 bases lining up with TRBD1. The V gene's germline CDR1 is GTSNPN and CDR2 SVGIG (reference sequence). The CDR3 consists of 14 residues. With V trimmed by 5 bases and J by 4 bases, 8 bases remained unmatched. For the CDR3, the DNA is TGTGCCTGGGACGCCGGACAGGGGCGAGAGACCCAGTACTTC. This sequence encodes CAWDAGQGRETQYF.

The chain is built from TRBV6-1 and TRBJ1-2; D remains unclear. This CDR3 region has 12 residues. Germline loops: CDR1 MNHNS, CDR2 SASEGT. Trimming stripped 4 bases from V and 2 bases from J, with 5 bases between. The CDR3 sequence is CASSGQNYGYTF. Here the CDR3 DNA reads TGTGCCAGCAGTGGACAAAACTATGGCTACACCTTC.

The chain combines TRBV7-3 with TRBJ2-7; 8 bases map to TRBD1. Trimming at V came to 5 bases and at J to 6 bases, leaving 6 bases not matched to a gene. The CDR3 length is 13 residues. Germline V gene lookup returns CDR1 SGHTA and CDR2 FQGTGA. The CDR3 nucleotides are TGTGCCAGCAGCCCGACAGGGGTAAGCGAGCAGTACTTC. As protein: CASSPTGVSEQYF. Supplemented by reference TRBV7-3 and TRBJ2-7, the full variable domain reads GAGVSQTPSNKVTEKGKYVELRCDPISGHTALYWYRQSLGQGPEFLIYFQGTGAADDSGLPNDRFFAVRPEGSVSTLKIQRTERGDSAVYLCASSPTGVSEQYFGPGTRLTVT.

V and J are TRBV6-6 and TRBJ1-2; TRBD1 is a possible D gene (6 bases). Per germline, CDR1 MNHNY and CDR2 SVGAGI (reference sequence). The CDR3 runs to 13 residues. V lost 0 bases and J lost 10, with 12 bases in between. The CDR3 bases are TGTGCCAGCAGTTACTCGGACAGAGATTCCTACACCTTC. Residues: CASSYSDRDSYTF.

This CDR3 reads CAISEGQGRTEAFF. The DNA for the CDR3 is TGTGCCATCAGTGAAGGGCAGGGTAGGACTGAAGCTTTCTTT. The chain links TRBV10-3 to TRBJ1-1; D possibly corresponds to TRBD1 (5 bases). The CDR3 extends over 14 amino acids. V lost 3 bases to trimming and J lost 5 bases, with 13 bases between them. CDR1 and CDR2 from the germline V gene are ENHRY and SYGVKD.

The chain is built from TRBV7-2 and TRBJ1-5; the D gene is possibly TRBD1 (6 bases). The CDR3 sequence is 15 residues long. Trimming took off 3 bases at V and 0 bases at J, with 9 bases between the two ends. Germline loops: CDR1 SGHTA, CDR2 FQGNSA. The CDR3 spells CASSLGGGSNQPQHF. For the CDR3, the DNA is TGTGCCAGCAGCTTGGGAGGGGGTAGCAATCAGCCCCAGCATTTT.

The V gene is TRBV2, the J gene TRBJ2-5; D is unclear. Trimming shortened V by 6 bases and J by 5 bases, and 10 bases separated the two germline ends. Looked up from germline, CDR1 is SNHLY and CDR2 is FYNNEI. This CDR3 spans 12 amino acids. The CDR3 DNA reads as TGTGCCAGCAGGGCTACCCCTGAGACCCAGTACTTC. Amino acids: CASRATPETQYF.

This chain joins TRBV4-3 and TRBJ2-3; 7 bases are a match to TRBD1. The length of the CDR3 is 15 residues. Germline CDR1 and CDR2: LGHNA and YSLEER. The ends lost 4 bases at V and 2 bases at J; junction bases unmatched: 6. CDR3 DNA sequence: TGCGCCAGCAGCCGGGACAGCCGAAACACAGATACGCAGTATTTT. Translation gives CASSRDSRNTDTQYF.

The V call is TRBV7-2, the J call TRBJ1-1; 7 positions match TRBD1. Germline V gene lookup returns CDR1 SGHTA and CDR2 FQGNSA. The J segment lost 5 bases and the V segment lost 5 bases, leaving 11 bases of the junction unmatched. This CDR3 is built from 15 residues. The CDR3: CASSPDRDGWTEAFF. The CDR3 DNA sequence: TGTGCCAGCAGCCCTGACAGGGACGGATGGACTGAAGCTTTCTTT. Filled out from reference TRBV7-2 and TRBJ1-1, the complete variable domain reads GAGVSQSPSNKVTEKGKDVELRCDPISGHTALYWYRQSLGQGLEFLIYFQGNSAPDKSGLPSDRFSAERTGGSVSTLTIQRTQQEDSAVYLCASSPDRDGWTEAFFGQGTRLTVV.

This clone was counted once. This chain connects TRBV2 to TRBJ2-1; TRBD2 aligns across 11 bases. The CDR3 has 17 residues. Germline CDR1 reads SNHLY; CDR2 reads FYNNEI. Trimming removed 7 bases from V and 4 bases from J; junction bases left unmatched: 12. CDR3 sequence reads: CASTQGSSGRMYNEQFF. The CDR3 DNA is TGTGCCAGCACACAGGGGTCTAGCGGGAGGATGTACAATGAGCAGTTCTTC.

CDR3 sequence: CAWKGRQYYGYTF. The CDR3, as DNA: TGTGCCTGGAAGGGAAGACAATACTATGGCTACACCTTC. The rearrangement joins TRBV30 to TRBJ1-2; D gene ambiguous. The CDR3 has 13 residues. V shed 4 bases and J shed 3 bases, with 12 bases lying between them. Germline CDR1 reads GTSNPN; CDR2 reads SVGIG (reference sequence).

The chain has TRBV7-2 and TRBJ1-6; 7 positions agree with TRBD1. Per germline, CDR1 SGHTA and CDR2 FQGNSA. The CDR3 is 15 amino acids. V shed 2 bases and J 7 bases; nucleotides not matched to a gene: 5. The CDR3 bases are TGTGCCAGCAGCTTAAGACAGGGTTTAAATTCACCCCTCCACTTT. Translation: CASSLRQGLNSPLHF. Supplemented by reference TRBV7-2 and TRBJ1-6, the full variable domain reads GAGVSQSPSNKVTEKGKDVELRCDPISGHTALYWYRQSLGQGLEFLIYFQGNSAPDKSGLPSDRFSAERTGGSVSTLTIQRTQQEDSAVYLCASSLRQGLNSPLHFGNGTRLTVT.

This chain uses TRBV9 with TRBJ2-7; 7 bases are a match to TRBD2. There are 16 residues in the CDR3. Germline-derived CDR1 and CDR2 are SGDLS and YYNGEE. J gave up 2 bases and V 0 bases, and 8 bases lay outside the gene matches. The CDR3 DNA reads as TGTGCCAGCAGCGTAGGAGTGGGAGGGTACACCTACGAGCAGTACTTC. Translation gives CASSVGVGGYTYEQYF.

This chain uses TRBV2 with TRBJ1-5; 11 bases match TRBD1. This CDR3 is 15 amino acids long. The V gene's germline CDR1 is SNHLY and CDR2 FYNNEI. V was clipped by 5 bases and J by 2 bases; unmatched bases: 2. The CDR3 coding sequence is TGTGCCAGCAGTTCGGACAGGGGGCGCAATCAGCCCCAGCATTTT. Its translation is CASSSDRGRNQPQHF.

The V and J genes are TRBV19 and TRBJ1-5; D is perhaps TRBD1 (5 bases). V lost 5 bases and J 7 bases, leaving 12 bases between the germline ends. This CDR3 is built from 13 residues. In germline, CDR1 is LNHDA, CDR2 SQIVND (reference sequence). The CDR3 here is CASSSRARQPQHF. In DNA, the CDR3 is TGTGCCAGTAGTTCCAGGGCTCGGCAGCCCCAGCATTTT.

The chain recombines TRBV9 with TRBJ2-7; TRBD2 matches at 9 bases. The CDR3 covers 15 residues. With V trimmed by 0 bases and J by 3 bases, 4 bases remained unmatched. The germline gives CDR1 SGDLS, CDR2 YYNGEE. The CDR3 sequence is CASSVGLAGHYEQYF. In nucleotides, the CDR3 is TGTGCCAGCAGCGTAGGGCTAGCGGGGCACTACGAGCAGTACTTC.

V usage is TRBV19 and J usage is TRBJ1-3; D not certain. Germline values: CDR1 LNHDA, CDR2 SQIVND (reference sequence). Trimming took off 2 bases at V and 0 bases at J, with 8 bases between the two ends. The CDR3 is 15 amino acids. The CDR3 loop reads CASSISAISGNTIYF. DNA for the CDR3: TGTGCCAGTAGTATATCGGCTATCTCTGGAAACACCATATATTTT.

The chain combines TRBV7-2 with TRBJ1-4, with a tentative D call TRBD1 (5 bases). CDR1 is SGHTA, CDR2 FQGNSA, per germline. The CDR3 extends over 15 amino acids. Trimming stripped 3 bases from V and 4 bases from J, with 12 bases between. DNA of the CDR3: TGTGCCAGCAGCTTTTCCGACAGCCTTAATGAAAAACTGTTTTTT. Translation gives CASSFSDSLNEKLFF.

This sequence joins TRBV27 and TRBJ2-7, with 9 positions matching TRBD2. The CDR3 has 15 amino acids. V lost 0 bases to trimming and J lost 5 bases; unmatched junction nucleotides: 5. CDR1 is MNHEY, CDR2 SMNVEV, per germline (reference sequence). CDR3 amino acids: CASSLSGGRAHEQYF. CDR3 DNA: TGTGCCAGCAGTTTATCCGGCGGGAGGGCCCACGAGCAGTACTTC.

In this sample, this clone turned up a few times. The chain employs TRBV19 and TRBJ1-5; no reliable D call. In germline, CDR1 is LNHDA, CDR2 SQIVND (reference sequence). V lost 3 bases and J 5 bases, leaving 11 bases between the germline ends. The CDR3 is 14 residues long. This CDR3 reads CASSMGNTYQPQHF. CDR3 nucleotides: TGTGCCAGTAGTATGGGGAACACCTATCAGCCCCAGCATTTT. The full variable domain, its missing parts supplied by reference TRBV19 and TRBJ1-5, is DGGITQSPKYLFRKEGQNVTLSCEQNLNHDAMYWYRQDPGQGLRLIYYSQIVNDFQKGDIAEGYSVSREKKESFPLTVTSAQKNPTAFYLCASSMGNTYQPQHFGDGTRLSIL.